The clone carrying this T cell receptor (beta chain) was recorded many times. Its antigen is unidentified. The library was built from 400 ng RNA with molecular barcoded adaptors for alpha/delta and beta/gamma chains. Via MiXCR, TCRdb re-called the reads, giving one row per CDR3 protein. The table lists fewer than 45,000 distinct CDR3 sequences, about an eighth of them singletons. The source of the sample is a study of read filtering for tumor transcriptome and immune sequencing. As for the study in general: Patients were some 16 male and 11 to 15 female, mean age 65.9 years, range about 47 to 85. The study, taken as a whole, reports: About 80% of IR-seq clonotypes had a single read, yet these held roughly 3.8% of reads. Even smaller IR-seq throughput identified most shared clonotypes.

This CDR3 is 15 amino acids long. J was trimmed by 7 bases and V by 7 bases; bases with no gene match: 13. In germline, CDR1 is MNHEY, CDR2 SVGEGT. Sequencing used a population of CD138-negative cells sorted from bone marrow. The V gene is TRBV6-2 or TRBV6-3, the J gene TRBJ2-7, with TRBD1 identical over 10 bases. This receptor was obtained from a donor aged 40 or older with multiple myeloma. Here the CDR3 DNA reads TGTGCCAGCACAGGCCCCGGGACAGGGGTCGGGGAGCAGTACTTC. Amino acids: CASTGPGTGVGEQYF.